A single sample is the source of the 13 T cell receptor beta chains below, sequenced in a study of T cell responses to AZD1222 COVID-19 vaccine. Here immunoSEQ multiplex PCR was the method, and the copy in TCRdb shows in-frame clones only, minus some. This sample has approximately 130,000 clones, with approximately 83% found just once. The sequences come from peripheral blood, collected on day 0 of AZD1222 vaccination. These receptors all come from an adult in good health.

This clone was seen once. The chain recombines TRBV18 with TRBJ2-5; D remains ambiguous. The CDR3 contains 14 residues. V lost 2 bases and J lost 2, with 9 bases in between. Germline CDR1 is KGHSH and CDR2 is LQKENI. The CDR3 loop is CASSPAYSQETQYF. CDR3 sequence (DNA): TGTGCCAGCTCACCAGCGTACAGTCAAGAGACCCAGTACTTC. Variable domain in full (rest from reference TRBV18 and TRBJ2-5): NAGVMQNPRHLVRRRGQEARLRCSPMKGHSHVYWYRQLPEEGLKFMVYLQKENIIDESGMPKERFSAEFPKEGPSILRIQQVVRGDSAAYFCASSPAYSQETQYFGPGTRLLVL.

The rearrangement uses TRBV19 and TRBJ1-1, with 7 bases that match TRBD1. The CDR3 is made up of 14 amino acids. CDR1 LNHDA and CDR2 SQIVND come from the germline V gene (reference sequence). The V gene end was trimmed by 4 bases and the J gene end by 6 bases; junction bases not matched to a gene: 8. The CDR3 spells CASSKGGGVAEAFF. CDR3 DNA: TGTGCCAGTAGTAAAGGGGGCGGAGTGGCTGAAGCTTTCTTT.

The chain is built from TRBV6-5 and TRBJ2-1, with a possible D match to TRBD2 (6 bases). Trimming shortened V by 0 bases and J by 7 bases, and 10 bases separated the two germline ends. Germline CDR1 MNHEY, CDR2 SVGAGI. The CDR3 runs to 14 residues. The CDR3: CASSYSDYANEQFF. In nucleotides, the CDR3 is TGTGCCAGCAGTTACTCGGACTATGCTAATGAGCAGTTCTTC.

The chain combines TRBV7-9 with TRBJ2-3; 8 nucleotides align to TRBD2. The CDR3 totals 16 residues. The germline V gene encodes CDR1 SEHNR and CDR2 FQNEAQ (reference sequence). V trimming: 2 bases; J trimming: 2 bases; junction bases outside the gene matches: 6. In DNA, the CDR3 is TGTGCCAGCAGCTTAACAGCGGGGGACTACACAGATACGCAGTATTTT. Protein sequence: CASSLTAGDYTDTQYF.

The rearrangement uses TRBV5-1 and TRBJ2-7; D possibly uses TRBD1 or TRBD2 (6 bases each). The CDR3 has 15 amino acids. V was shortened by 0 bases and J by 6 bases, with 16 bases between the two germline ends. CDR1 SGHRS and CDR2 YFSETQ come from the germline V gene. In DNA, the CDR3 is TGCGCCAGCAGCTTGGAAGCGGGCAGGGGAAGCGAGCAGTACTTC. Translation gives CASSLEAGRGSEQYF.

CDR3 sequence reads: CASSLSGGNTEAFF. CDR3 sequence (DNA): TGTGCCAGCAGTTTATCAGGGGGGAACACTGAAGCTTTCTTT. This chain uses TRBV27 with TRBJ1-1; D is perhaps TRBD1 (6 bases). Germline CDR1 MNHEY, CDR2 SMNVEV (reference sequence). V lost 0 bases to trimming and J lost 1 base, with 6 bases between them. CDR3 size: 14 residues.

CDR3 amino acids: CATQRLAGGLGETQYF. The DNA for the CDR3 is TGTGCCACCCAGAGACTAGCGGGGGGACTTGGGGAGACCCAGTACTTC. The rearrangement joins TRBV2 to TRBJ2-5; 13 bases align to TRBD2. The CDR3 contains 16 residues. Germline lookup yields CDR1 SNHLY and CDR2 FYNNEI. V lost 10 bases and J lost 5; bases outside the gene matches: 13.

This chain connects TRBV12-3 or TRBV12-4 to TRBJ2-7, with no clear D. This CDR3 comprises 11 residues. V was trimmed by 9 bases and J by 1 base, leaving 7 bases between them. The CDR3 sequence is CASQNSYEQYF. CDR3 DNA: TGTGCCAGTCAGAATTCCTACGAGCAGTACTTC.

This clone was counted once. The CDR3 DNA reads TGTGCCAGCAGCCCTATCGGACAGGGTGACTACGAGCAGTACTTC. Protein product: CASSPIGQGDYEQYF. The chain uses TRBV7-9 and TRBJ2-7, with 8 bases aligning to TRBD1. With V trimmed by 5 bases and J by 3 bases, 9 bases remained unmatched. The CDR3 contains 15 residues. Germline V gene lookup returns CDR1 SEHNR and CDR2 FQNEAQ (reference sequence).

The rearrangement links TRBV6-5 to TRBJ2-5; D remains ambiguous. Germline loops: CDR1 MNHEY, CDR2 SVGAGI. Trimming took 0 bases from V and 10 from J, leaving 9 bases between them. The CDR3 consists of 12 residues. This CDR3 is CASSYSDGYQYF. CDR3 DNA sequence: TGTGCCAGCAGTTACTCGGATGGATACCAGTACTTC.

The chain uses TRBV2 and TRBJ1-2, with 10 bases identical to TRBD1. Germline CDR1 SNHLY, CDR2 FYNNEI. Unmatched junction bases numbered 6, after V lost 4 bases and J lost 7 bases. The CDR3 is 14 residues long. The CDR3 protein is CASSVGQGILGYTF. For the CDR3, the DNA is TGTGCCAGCAGTGTGGGACAGGGGATCCTTGGCTACACCTTC.

This clone was seen a few times. DNA of the CDR3: TGCGCCAGCAGCGGGGGCGGGGCCGGGAACTATGGCTACACCTTC. It specifies CASSGGGAGNYGYTF. The chain uses TRBV5-1 and TRBJ1-2; a weak D match, TRBD1 (6 bases). The CDR3 loop spans 15 amino acids. The V gene's germline CDR1 is SGHRS and CDR2 YFSETQ. The V and J ends lost 4 bases and 2 bases respectively, with 15 bases between them.

The chain couples TRBV18 to TRBJ1-1; 7 bases match TRBD1. Looked up from germline, CDR1 is KGHSH and CDR2 is LQKENI. This CDR3 comprises 18 residues. The V segment lost 3 bases and the J segment 2 bases; nucleotides outside the gene matches: 15. CDR3 sequence reads: CASSPRTGIDQINTEAFF. The CDR3 nucleotides are TGTGCCAGCTCACCCCGGACAGGTATAGACCAAATAAACACTGAAGCTTTCTTT.